Shown below are 11 T cell receptor beta chains from a single sample sequenced in a study of blood T cell repertoires in COVID-19. Using immunoSEQ multiplex PCR, the repertoire was profiled, and TCRdb retains in-frame clones only, with some absent. The table has 200,000 to 250,000 clones, around 83% seen once; the top ten hold approximately 6.2%. Sequencing was done on a sample of PBMCs or T cells enriched from blood (not recorded which). These receptors originate from a woman in her thirties or forties who had recovered from COVID-19.

This clone was observed a few times. The chain uses TRBV19 and TRBJ1-2; no clear D gene. Trimming shortened V by 6 bases and J by 8 bases, and 16 bases separated the two germline ends. Per germline, CDR1 LNHDA and CDR2 SQIVND (reference sequence). The CDR3 runs to 13 residues. The CDR3 region is CASSERGLGGYTF. In DNA form, the CDR3 reads TGTGCCAGTAGCGAACGTGGACTAGGAGGCTACACCTTC.

The chain links TRBV5-1 to TRBJ1-2, with D maybe TRBD1 (5 bases). This CDR3 contains 13 residues. V lost 0 bases to trimming and J lost 4 bases, with 7 bases between them. The germline gives CDR1 SGHRS, CDR2 YFSETQ. CDR3 nucleotide sequence: TGCGCCAGCAGCTTGGACAGGAGCTATGGCTACACCTTC. It translates to CASSLDRSYGYTF.

The chain is built from TRBV9 and TRBJ1-4; 8 positions match TRBD1. CDR3 length: 15 amino acids. Germline V lookup: CDR1 SGDLS, CDR2 YYNGEE. With V trimmed by 4 bases and J by 4 bases, 6 bases remained unmatched. In DNA form, the CDR3 reads TGTGCCAGCAGCAATAAGACAGGGGTTAATGAAAAACTGTTTTTT. Translation gives CASSNKTGVNEKLFF.

The chain has TRBV27 and TRBJ1-3, with D uncertain. V was shortened by 2 bases and J by 0 bases, with 2 bases between the two germline ends. This CDR3 has 13 amino acids. Germline loops: CDR1 MNHEY, CDR2 SMNVEV (reference sequence). As DNA, the CDR3 is TGTGCCAGCAGTTTACTCTCTGGAAACACCATATATTTT. This gives the protein CASSLLSGNTIYF.

The rearrangement links TRBV3-1 (or the pseudogene TRBV3-2) to TRBJ1-3, with D tentatively TRBD1 (6 bases). Looked up from germline, CDR1 is LGHDT and CDR2 is YNNKEL (reference sequence). V was shortened by 0 bases and J by 6 bases, with 12 bases between the two germline ends. CDR3 size: 15 residues. The CDR3 DNA reads TGTGCCAGCAGCCAAGATCCCTCAGGGGTAAACACCATATATTTT. Residues: CASSQDPSGVNTIYF.

The CDR3 DNA is TGTGCCAGCAGCTTGGCCCTAGGGACTAGCAGAAGGCAGGGTACGCAGTATTTT. Translated: CASSLALGTSRRQGTQYF. The V gene is TRBV5-8, the J gene TRBJ2-3; 9 bases align to TRBD2. The CDR3 extends over 18 amino acids. Trimming took 0 bases from V and 8 from J; bases not matched to a gene: 16. Germline V gives CDR1 SGHTS, CDR2 YDEGEE.

The V and J genes are TRBV6-5 and TRBJ2-7; 7 positions agree with TRBD2. Per the germline V gene, CDR1 is MNHEY and CDR2 is SVGAGI. The CDR3 runs to 14 residues. V lost 7 bases to trimming and J lost 3 bases; unmatched junction nucleotides: 9. The CDR3 protein is CASKGWEGFYEQYF. DNA for the CDR3: TGTGCCAGCAAAGGGTGGGAGGGATTCTACGAGCAGTACTTC.

The rearrangement uses TRBV28 and TRBJ1-2, with D unresolved. This CDR3 region has 15 residues. In germline, CDR1 is MDHEN, CDR2 SYDVKM. V lost 10 bases and J lost 5, with 23 bases in between. For the CDR3, the DNA is TGTGCCACTCAAGGACGGGGAAACCGAGCTTATGGCTACACCTTC. Protein: CATQGRGNRAYGYTF.

This clone occurred a few times. The rearrangement joins TRBV11-2 to TRBJ2-7; 10 nucleotides line up with TRBD1. Germline loops: CDR1 SGHAT, CDR2 FQNNGV. The J segment lost 1 base and the V segment lost 6 bases, leaving 6 bases of the junction unmatched. This CDR3 is built from 15 residues. CDR3 in amino acids: CASRGPGQGSYEQYF. DNA of the CDR3: TGTGCCAGCAGGGGACCGGGACAGGGGTCCTACGAGCAGTACTTC.

This clone was detected only a few times. V is TRBV27 and J is TRBJ1-3; D perhaps matches TRBD1 (6 bases). This CDR3 is 13 amino acids long. Germline V gene sequence: CDR1 MNHEY, CDR2 SMNVEV (reference sequence). V was trimmed by 6 bases and J by 7 bases, leaving 13 bases between them. CDR3 sequence (DNA): TGTGCCAGCAGGCAATCGGGGGGCAACACCATATATTTT. Translating it yields CASRQSGGNTIYF.

The sample holds one count of this clone. CDR3 protein: CATSAGQGSYNEQFF. The CDR3 bases are TGTGCCACCAGTGCCGGACAGGGCTCCTACAATGAGCAGTTCTTC. This chain uses TRBV24-1 with TRBJ2-1; the match to TRBD1 covers 8 bases. Germline trimming cut 5 bases from V and 0 bases from J; bases unmatched to any gene: 2. The CDR3 has 15 amino acids. In germline, CDR1 is KGHDR, CDR2 SFDVKD.